This T cell receptor beta chain was sequenced during a study of Ad26.COV2.S vaccination and SARS-CoV-2 variants. At the level of the study: Ad26.COV2.S, an intramuscular injection, was given once or twice 56 days apart. Notes on the study in general: Breadth measured for non-spike TCRs was similar across vaccine and placebo recipients.

This clone was counted a few times. What it binds is unknown. Germline V gene lookup returns CDR1 MNHEY and CDR2 SVGAGI. This CDR3 has 14 amino acids. J lost 7 bases, V lost 6 bases, and 4 bases had no gene match. Sample treatment: some 20 received Ad26.COV2.S at low or high dose, single or two shots; about five received placebo; per-sample allocation not given. Specimens were obtained on day 63 following the first vaccine or placebo injection. Produced via immunoSEQ multiplex PCR; TCRdb's table is partial and in-frame only. This sample has about 370,000 clones, with around nine tenths found just once.

The starting material was peripheral blood, obtained in a trial of Ad26.COV2.S vaccine versus placebo. The chain couples TRBV6-5 to TRBJ1-6, with 9 bases fitting TRBD1. The TCR comes from a person between 18 and 65 years old who received the Ad26.COV2.S COVID-19 vaccine or a placebo. This chain's CDR3 is CASSLDRGNSPLHF. The CDR3 DNA is TGTGCCAGCAGCTTAGACAGGGGGAATTCACCCCTCCACTTT.